This entry lists 10 T cell receptor beta chains sequenced from one sample in a study of Graves' ophthalmopathy and Graves' hyperthyroidism. The authors amplified TCR beta CDR3 regions from RNA transcripts. The authors performed first-round RT-PCR with HTBI primers and then a second-round multiplex PCR. Using its own MiXCR run on the multiplex PCR reads, TCRdb lists one record per CDR3 protein. The repertoire holds about 620,000 distinct CDR3 sequences, with roughly 20% as singletons. The sample comprised peripheral blood. These TCRs come from a woman aged 18-29 years with stable Graves' hyperthyroidism. Some clones in this sample may be carry-over from other donors' samples.

This clonotype was seen repeatedly, ten times or more. The chain uses TRBV10-3 and TRBJ2-5; 11 bases are shared with TRBD2. Germline trimming cut 4 bases from V and 1 base from J; bases unmatched to any gene: 5. The CDR3 extends over 16 amino acids. Germline V gene sequence: CDR1 ENHRY, CDR2 SYGVKD. CDR3 sequence: CAISVRTSGFQETQYF. CDR3 coding DNA: TGTGCCATCAGTGTTCGGACTAGCGGGTTCCAAGAGACCCAGTACTTC.

Points on this clonotype: A much larger clone lies a single base off, so this may be a read error. The chain couples TRBV10-3 to TRBJ2-3; TRBD2 is a possible D gene (5 bases). CDR3 length equals 14 residues. Trimming cost V 6 bases and J 1 base, with 11 bases left between them. The germline V gene encodes CDR1 ENHRY and CDR2 SYGVKD. The CDR3 region has the DNA TGTGCCATCAGCGTAGCGATGGGCACAGATACGCAGTATTTT. Residues: CAISVAMGTDTQYF.

Details on this clonotype: The CDR3 ends on some other residue instead of the conserved phenylalanine or tryptophan, so this is likely a read error. The chain uses TRBV5-1 and TRBJ1-6; TRBD1 might be the D (5 bases). The germline CDR1 and CDR2 sequences are SGHRS and YFSETQ. V was trimmed by 0 bases and J by 7 bases, leaving 14 bases between them. The CDR3 consists of 16 residues. The CDR3 region has the DNA TGCGCCAGCAGCTTGGAGGGGTACAGCCGGAATTCACCCCTCCACCTT. Its translation: CASSLEGYSRNSPLHL.

Many counts were recorded for this clonotype. This rearrangement joins TRBV20-1 to TRBJ2-7; the D gene is possibly TRBD2 (6 bases). The germline V gene has CDR1 DFQATT and CDR2 SNEGSKA (reference sequence). Trimming took off 0 bases at V and 4 bases at J, with 13 bases between the two ends. This CDR3 comprises 14 residues. The CDR3 loop reads CSARDGTLDYEQYF. The CDR3 bases are TGCAGTGCTAGAGATGGGACTCTGGATTACGAGCAGTACTTC.

Only one count was recorded for this clonotype. This sequence joins TRBV4-1 and TRBJ2-7; perhaps D is TRBD1 or TRBD2 (5 bases each). Trimming removed 1 base from V and 2 bases from J, with 15 bases in between. The CDR3 loop spans 16 amino acids. Germline loops: CDR1 MGHRA, CDR2 YSYEKL. The CDR3 protein is CASSQVGTATPYEQYF. In DNA, the CDR3 is TGCGCCAGCAGCCAAGTCGGGACCGCCACCCCCTACGAGCAGTACTTC.

This clonotype was picked up a small number of times. The rearrangement links TRBV29-1 to TRBJ2-2, with 10 bases matching TRBD1. Germline lookup yields CDR1 SQVTM and CDR2 ANQGSEA. Trimming cost V 5 bases and J 5 bases; bases outside gene matches: 8. This CDR3 has 15 residues. The CDR3 coding sequence is TGCAGCGTTAAAGGGACAGGGGTGAGGACCGGGGAGCTGTTTTTT. Its protein is CSVKGTGVRTGELFF.

As concerns this clonotype: One end of the junction is discordant with germline, which a read error may explain. This chain uses TRBV7-2 with TRBJ1-2; weak D call: TRBD1 (5 bases). Germline lookup yields CDR1 SGHTA and CDR2 FQGNSA. The CDR3 has 12 residues. The CDR3 spells CSVDRGNYGYTF. CDR3 nucleotide sequence: TGCAGCGTTGATCGGGGGAACTATGGCTACACCTTC.

This chain joins TRBV29-1 and TRBJ1-1, with D possibly TRBD1 on 6 matching bases. Germline CDR1 is SQVTM and CDR2 is ANQGSEA. The CDR3 consists of 13 residues. The V and J ends lost 2 bases and 4 bases respectively, with 11 bases between them. The CDR3 DNA follows: TGCAGCGTTGAAATACAGGGTGGCACTGAAGCTTTCTTT. Translated, it gives CSVEIQGGTEAFF.

This clonotype was observed at least ten times. This may be a read error: a much more frequent sequence differs by one nucleotide. The chain has TRBV28 and TRBJ1-5, with unresolved D. The CDR3 spans 13 residues. The V end was cut by 2 bases, the J end by 6 bases, with 8 bases between. The germline V gene encodes CDR1 MDHEN and CDR2 SYDVKM. CDR3 region: CASSLRVGQPQHF. CDR3 nucleotide sequence: TGTGCCAGCAGTTTAAGGGTTGGTCAGCCCCAGCATTTT.

In regard to this clonotype: This sequence may be a read error, since a much larger clone differs from it by one base. The chain joins TRBV28 to TRBJ1-2; unclear D gene. The CDR3 length is 14 residues. Germline CDR1 and CDR2: MDHEN and SYDVKM. The CDR3 sequence is CAISLPNWTYGYTF. The CDR3 DNA sequence: TGTGCCATCAGTTTACCAAATTGGACCTATGGCTACACCTTC.